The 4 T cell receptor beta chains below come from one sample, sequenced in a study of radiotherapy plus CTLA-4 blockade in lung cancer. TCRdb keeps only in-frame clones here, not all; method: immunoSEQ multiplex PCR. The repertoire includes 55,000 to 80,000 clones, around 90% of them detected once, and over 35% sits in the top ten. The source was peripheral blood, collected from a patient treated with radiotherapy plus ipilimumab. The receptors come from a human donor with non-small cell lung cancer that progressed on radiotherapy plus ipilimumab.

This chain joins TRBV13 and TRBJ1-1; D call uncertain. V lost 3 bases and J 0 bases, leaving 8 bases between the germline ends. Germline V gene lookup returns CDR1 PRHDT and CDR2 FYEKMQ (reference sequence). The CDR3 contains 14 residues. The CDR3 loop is CASSFAGMNTEAFF. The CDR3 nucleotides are TGTGCCAGCAGCTTCGCTGGTATGAACACTGAAGCTTTCTTT.

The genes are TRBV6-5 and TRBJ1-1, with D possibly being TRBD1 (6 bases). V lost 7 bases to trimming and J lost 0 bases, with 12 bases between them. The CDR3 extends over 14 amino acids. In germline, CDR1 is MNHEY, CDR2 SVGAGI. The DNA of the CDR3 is TGTGCCAGCATGCCGACAGGCATGAACACTGAAGCTTTCTTT. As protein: CASMPTGMNTEAFF.

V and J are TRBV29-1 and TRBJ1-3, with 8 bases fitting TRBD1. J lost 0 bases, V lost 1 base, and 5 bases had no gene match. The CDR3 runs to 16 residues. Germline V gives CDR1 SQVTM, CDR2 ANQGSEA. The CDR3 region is CSVEVGRGLSGNTIYF. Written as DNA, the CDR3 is TGCAGCGTTGAAGTTGGCAGGGGGCTCTCTGGAAACACCATATATTTT. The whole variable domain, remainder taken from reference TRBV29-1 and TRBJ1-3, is SAVISQKPSRDICQRGTSLTIQCQVDSQVTMMFWYRQQPGQSLTLIATANQGSEATYESGFVIDKFPISRPNLTFSTLTVSNMSPEDSSIYLCSVEVGRGLSGNTIYFGEGSWLTVV.

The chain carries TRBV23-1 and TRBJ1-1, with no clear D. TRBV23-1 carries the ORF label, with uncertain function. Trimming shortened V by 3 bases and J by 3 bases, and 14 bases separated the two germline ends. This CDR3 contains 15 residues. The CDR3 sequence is CASSHPGLTHTEAFF. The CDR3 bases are TGCGCCAGCAGTCATCCGGGCCTGACCCACACTGAAGCTTTCTTT.